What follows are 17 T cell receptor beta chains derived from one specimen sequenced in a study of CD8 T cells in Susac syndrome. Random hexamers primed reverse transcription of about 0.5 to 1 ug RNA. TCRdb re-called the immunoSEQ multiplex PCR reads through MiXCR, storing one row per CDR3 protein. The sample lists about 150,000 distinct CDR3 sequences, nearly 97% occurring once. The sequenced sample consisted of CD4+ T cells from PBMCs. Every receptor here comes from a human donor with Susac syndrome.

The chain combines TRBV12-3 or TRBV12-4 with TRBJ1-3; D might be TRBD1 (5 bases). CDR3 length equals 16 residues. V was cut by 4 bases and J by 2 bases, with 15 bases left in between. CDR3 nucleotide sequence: TGTGCCAGCAGTTCCTTAGGGGCGGGGGCTGGAAACACCATATATTTT. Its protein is CASSSLGAGAGNTIYF.

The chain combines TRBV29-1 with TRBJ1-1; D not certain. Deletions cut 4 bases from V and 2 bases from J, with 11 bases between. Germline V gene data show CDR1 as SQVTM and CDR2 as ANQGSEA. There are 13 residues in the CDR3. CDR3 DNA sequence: TGCAGCGTTGGCGAGACTGCTAACACTGAAGCTTTCTTT. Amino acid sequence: CSVGETANTEAFF.

CDR3 amino acids: CASSEGLAGVSQQFF. The CDR3 DNA reads as TGCGCCAGCAGCGAGGGACTAGCGGGGGTCTCACAGCAGTTCTTC. This chain joins TRBV5-1 and TRBJ2-1; 14 bases agree with TRBD2. Germline loops: CDR1 SGHRS, CDR2 YFSETQ. The CDR3 contains 15 residues. J lost 11 bases, V lost 4 bases, and 8 bases had no gene match.

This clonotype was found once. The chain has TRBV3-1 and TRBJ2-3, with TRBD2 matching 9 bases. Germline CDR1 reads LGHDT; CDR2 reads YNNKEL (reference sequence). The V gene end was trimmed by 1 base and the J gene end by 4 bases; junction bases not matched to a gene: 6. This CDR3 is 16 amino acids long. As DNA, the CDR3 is TGTGCCAGCAGCCAAGTTGCTGGCGGGAGGGCAGATACGCAGTATTTT. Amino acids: CASSQVAGGRADTQYF.

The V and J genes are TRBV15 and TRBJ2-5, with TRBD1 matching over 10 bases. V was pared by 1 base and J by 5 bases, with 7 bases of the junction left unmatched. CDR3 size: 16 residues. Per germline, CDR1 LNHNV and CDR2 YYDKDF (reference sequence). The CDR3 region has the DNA TGTGCCACCAGCAGAGTCGGGACAGGGGCAGGGGAGACCCAGTACTTC. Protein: CATSRVGTGAGETQYF.

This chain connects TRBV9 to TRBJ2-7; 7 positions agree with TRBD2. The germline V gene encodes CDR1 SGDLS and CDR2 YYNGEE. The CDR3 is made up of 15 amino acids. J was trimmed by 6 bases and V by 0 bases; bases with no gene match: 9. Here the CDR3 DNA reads TGTGCCAGCAGCGTAGGAGGAAGCGGGATATCCGAGCAGTACTTC. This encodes CASSVGGSGISEQYF. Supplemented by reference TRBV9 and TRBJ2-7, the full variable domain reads DSGVTQTPKHLITATGQRVTLRCSPRSGDLSVYWYQQSLDQGLQFLIQYYNGEERAKGNILERFSAQQFPDLHSELNLSSLELGDSALYFCASSVGGSGISEQYFGPGTRLTVT.

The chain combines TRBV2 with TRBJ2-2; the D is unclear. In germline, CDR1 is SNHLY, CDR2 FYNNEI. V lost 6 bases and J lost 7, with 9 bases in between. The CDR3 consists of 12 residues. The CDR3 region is CASRAGGGELFF. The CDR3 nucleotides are TGTGCCAGCAGGGCCGGTGGCGGGGAGCTGTTTTTT.

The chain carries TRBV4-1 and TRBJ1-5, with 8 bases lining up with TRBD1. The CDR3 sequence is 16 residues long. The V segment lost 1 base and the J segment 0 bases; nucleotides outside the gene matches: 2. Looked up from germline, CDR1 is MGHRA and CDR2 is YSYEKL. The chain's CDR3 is CASSQADRGSNQPQHF. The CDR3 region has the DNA TGCGCCAGCAGCCAAGCCGACAGGGGTAGCAATCAGCCCCAGCATTTT.

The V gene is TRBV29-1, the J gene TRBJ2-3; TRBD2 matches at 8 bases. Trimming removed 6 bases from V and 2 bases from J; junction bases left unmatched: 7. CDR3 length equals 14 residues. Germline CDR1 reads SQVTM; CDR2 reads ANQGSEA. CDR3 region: CSVLVAGTTDTQYF. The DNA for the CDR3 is TGCAGCGTACTAGTAGCGGGAACCACAGATACGCAGTATTTT.

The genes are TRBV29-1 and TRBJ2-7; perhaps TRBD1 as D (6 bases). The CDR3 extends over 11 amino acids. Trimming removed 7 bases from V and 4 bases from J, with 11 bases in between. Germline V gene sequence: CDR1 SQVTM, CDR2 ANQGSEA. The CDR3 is CSGAQGYEQYF. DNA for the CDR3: TGCAGCGGAGCACAGGGTTACGAGCAGTACTTC.

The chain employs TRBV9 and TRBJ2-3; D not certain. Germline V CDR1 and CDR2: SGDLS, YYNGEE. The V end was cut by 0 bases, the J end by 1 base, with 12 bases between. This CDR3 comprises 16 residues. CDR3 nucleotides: TGTGCCAGCAGCGTAGATGGCAGAGTGGGCACAGATACGCAGTATTTT. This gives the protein CASSVDGRVGTDTQYF.

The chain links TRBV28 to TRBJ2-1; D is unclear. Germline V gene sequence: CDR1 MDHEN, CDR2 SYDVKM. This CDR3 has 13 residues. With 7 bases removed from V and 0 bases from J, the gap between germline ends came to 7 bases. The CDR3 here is CASTRSSYNEQFF. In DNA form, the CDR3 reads TGTGCCAGCACTAGGAGCTCCTACAATGAGCAGTTCTTC.

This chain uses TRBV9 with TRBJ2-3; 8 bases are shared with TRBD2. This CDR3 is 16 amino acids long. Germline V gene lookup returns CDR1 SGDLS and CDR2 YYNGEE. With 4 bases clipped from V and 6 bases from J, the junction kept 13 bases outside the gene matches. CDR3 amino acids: CASSPGHSAGADTQYF. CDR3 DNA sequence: TGTGCCAGCAGCCCGGGACACTCAGCGGGGGCGGATACGCAGTATTTT. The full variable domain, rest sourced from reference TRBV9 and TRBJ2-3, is DSGVTQTPKHLITATGQRVTLRCSPRSGDLSVYWYQQSLDQGLQFLIQYYNGEERAKGNILERFSAQQFPDLHSELNLSSLELGDSALYFCASSPGHSAGADTQYFGPGTRLTVL.

CDR3 region: CASRIPGQSYEQYF. The CDR3, as DNA: TGTGCCAGCAGAATACCGGGACAGTCCTACGAGCAGTACTTC. The chain couples TRBV2 to TRBJ2-7, with TRBD1 matching over 7 bases. V was pared by 6 bases and J by 1 base, with 6 bases of the junction left unmatched. CDR3 length: 14 amino acids. Germline V lookup: CDR1 SNHLY, CDR2 FYNNEI. Complete variable domain (other parts from reference TRBV2 and TRBJ2-7): EPEVTQTPSHQVTQMGQEVILRCVPISNHLYFYWYRQILGQKVEFLVSFYNNEISEKSEIFDDQFSVERPDGSNFTLKIRSTKLEDSAMYFCASRIPGQSYEQYFGPGTRLTVT.

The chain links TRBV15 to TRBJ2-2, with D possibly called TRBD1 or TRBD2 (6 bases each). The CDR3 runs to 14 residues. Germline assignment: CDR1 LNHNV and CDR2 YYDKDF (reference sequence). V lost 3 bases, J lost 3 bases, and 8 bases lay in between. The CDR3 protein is CATSRRGDTGELFF. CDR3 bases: TGTGCCACCAGCAGGAGGGGGGACACCGGGGAGCTGTTTTTT.

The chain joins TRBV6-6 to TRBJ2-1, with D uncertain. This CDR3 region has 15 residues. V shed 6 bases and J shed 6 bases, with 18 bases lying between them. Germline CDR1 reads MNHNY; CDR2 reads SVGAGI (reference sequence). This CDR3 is CASSPTTTATNEQFF. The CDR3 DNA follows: TGTGCCAGCAGCCCAACCACAACTGCTACCAATGAGCAGTTCTTC.

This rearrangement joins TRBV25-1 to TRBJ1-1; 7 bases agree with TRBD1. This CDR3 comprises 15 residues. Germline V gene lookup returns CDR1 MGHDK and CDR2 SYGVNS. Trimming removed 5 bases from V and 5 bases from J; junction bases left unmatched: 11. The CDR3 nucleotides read TGTGCCAGCAGTAGCGAGGGGGCATCGGGAACTGAAGCTTTCTTT. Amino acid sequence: CASSSEGASGTEAFF.